This T cell receptor (beta chain) originates from a study of siplizumab effects on memory and regulatory T cells. TCRdb's table, derived via immunoSEQ multiplex PCR, lists solely in-frame clones and lacks some. Of approximately 94,000 clones in the sample, 96% were seen once. The CDR3 is 16 amino acids. V lost 4 bases and J lost 4; bases outside the gene matches: 5. The V gene's germline CDR1 is SGDLS and CDR2 YYNGEE. This TCR came from a human donor in good health. The gene calls are TRBV9 and TRBJ2-5, with 15 bases aligning to TRBD2. Sequencing was performed on naive CD4+ T cells sorted from blood. The CDR3 region is CASSPGLAGGVETQYF. In DNA form, the CDR3 reads TGTGCCAGCAGCCCCGGACTAGCGGGGGGGGTAGAGACCCAGTACTTC.